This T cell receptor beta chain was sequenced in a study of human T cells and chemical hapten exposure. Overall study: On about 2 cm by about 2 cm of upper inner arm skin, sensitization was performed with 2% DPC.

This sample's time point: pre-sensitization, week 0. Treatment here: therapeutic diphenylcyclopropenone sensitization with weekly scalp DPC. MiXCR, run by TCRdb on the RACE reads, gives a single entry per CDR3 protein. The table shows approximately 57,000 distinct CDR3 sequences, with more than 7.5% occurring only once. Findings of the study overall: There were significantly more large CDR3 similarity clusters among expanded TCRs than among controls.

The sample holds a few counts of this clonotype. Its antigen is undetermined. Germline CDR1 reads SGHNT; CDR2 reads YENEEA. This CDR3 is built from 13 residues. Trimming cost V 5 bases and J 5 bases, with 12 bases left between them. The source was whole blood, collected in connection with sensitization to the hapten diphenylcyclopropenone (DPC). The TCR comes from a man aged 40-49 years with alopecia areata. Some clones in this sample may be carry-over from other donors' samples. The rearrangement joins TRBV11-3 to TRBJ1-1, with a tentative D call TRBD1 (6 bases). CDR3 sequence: CASSVKGVTEAFF. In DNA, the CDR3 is TGTGCCAGCAGCGTGAAGGGGGTAACTGAAGCTTTCTTT.